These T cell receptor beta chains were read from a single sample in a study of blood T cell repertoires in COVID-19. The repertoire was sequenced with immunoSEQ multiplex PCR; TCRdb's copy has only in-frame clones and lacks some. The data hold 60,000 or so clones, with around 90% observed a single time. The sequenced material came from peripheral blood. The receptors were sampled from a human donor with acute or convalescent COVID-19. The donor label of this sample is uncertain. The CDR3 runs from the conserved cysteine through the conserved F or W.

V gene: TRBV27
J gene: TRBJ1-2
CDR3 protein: CASSLSLPAGNLNNYGYTF

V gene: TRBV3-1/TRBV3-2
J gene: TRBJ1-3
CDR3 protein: CASSQSRGAVRSGNTIYF

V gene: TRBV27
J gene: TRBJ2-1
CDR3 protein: CASTKGGQSGLAGVEQFF

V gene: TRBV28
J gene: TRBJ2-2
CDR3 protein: CASSTLAGVPNTGELFF

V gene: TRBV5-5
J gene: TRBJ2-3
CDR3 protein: CASSRSGVFTDTQYF

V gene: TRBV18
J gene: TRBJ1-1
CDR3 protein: CASAEMGGTEAFF

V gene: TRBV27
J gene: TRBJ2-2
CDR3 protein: CASSPLAGGTGELFF

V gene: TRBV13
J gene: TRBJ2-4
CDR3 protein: CASSLERTGVKNIQYF

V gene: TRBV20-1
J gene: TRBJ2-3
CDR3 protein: CSAKDRNTQYF

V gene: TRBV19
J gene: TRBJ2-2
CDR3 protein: CASRTANTGELFF

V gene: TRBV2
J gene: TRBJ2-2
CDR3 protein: CASTFGRDTGELFF

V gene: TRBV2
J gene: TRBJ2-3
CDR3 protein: CASSTGGSTDTQYF

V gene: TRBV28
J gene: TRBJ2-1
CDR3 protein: CASSLASRSMRFF

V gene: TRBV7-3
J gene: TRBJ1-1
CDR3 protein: CASSLQGNTEAFF

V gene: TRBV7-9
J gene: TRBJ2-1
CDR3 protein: CASSVDRGSLRGQFF

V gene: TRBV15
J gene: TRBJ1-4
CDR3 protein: CATSGDRDNEKLFF

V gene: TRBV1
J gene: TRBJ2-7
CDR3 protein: CTSGRGSREVEQYF